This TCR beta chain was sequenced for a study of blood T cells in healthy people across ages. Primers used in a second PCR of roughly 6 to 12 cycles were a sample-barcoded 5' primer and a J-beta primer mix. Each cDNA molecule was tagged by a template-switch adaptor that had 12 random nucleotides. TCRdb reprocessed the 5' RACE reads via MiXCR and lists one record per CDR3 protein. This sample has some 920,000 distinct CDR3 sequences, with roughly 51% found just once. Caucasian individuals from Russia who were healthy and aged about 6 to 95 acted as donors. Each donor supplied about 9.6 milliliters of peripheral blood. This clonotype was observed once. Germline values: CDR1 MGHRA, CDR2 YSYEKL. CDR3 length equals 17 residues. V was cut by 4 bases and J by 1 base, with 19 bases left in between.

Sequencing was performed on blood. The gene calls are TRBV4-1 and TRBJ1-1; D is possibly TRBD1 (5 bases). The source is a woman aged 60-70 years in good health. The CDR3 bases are TGCGCCAGCAGCCGCGTTGGGGGACCACACCCGAACACTGAAGCTTTCTTT. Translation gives CASSRVGGPHPNTEAFF.